These 18 T cell receptor beta chains came from one sample sequenced in a study of T cell repertoires in ileal Crohn's disease. Here immunoSEQ multiplex PCR was the method, and the copy in TCRdb shows in-frame clones only, minus some. The sample has roughly 28,000 clones; 81% are singletons. Source material: ileal tissue. All receptors derive from an adult with Crohn's disease.

In the case of this clone: An end of the junction does not agree with germline; a read error may underlie this. The same CDR3 can be traced to other DNA sequences in this sample. This chain connects TRBV9 to TRBJ2-6; D remains ambiguous. CDR1 is SGDLS and CDR2 is YYNGEE in the germline V gene. The CDR3 is made up of 15 amino acids. CDR3 in DNA: TGTGCTAGCAGCGTAGACGGCTCTGGGGCCAACGTCCTGACTTTC. Its protein product is CASSVDGSGANVLTF.

The chain couples TRBV6-5 to TRBJ1-1, with D unresolved. V lost 5 bases and J lost 4, with 11 bases in between. Germline V gene sequence: CDR1 MNHEY, CDR2 SVGAGI. The CDR3 has 13 residues. CDR3 sequence reads: CASSQGAATEAFF. The CDR3 nucleotides are TGTGCCAGCAGTCAAGGCGCGGCCACTGAAGCTTTCTTT.

This clone was counted a single time. V usage is TRBV29-1 and J usage is TRBJ2-1; 7 bases align to TRBD1. The J segment lost 0 bases and the V segment lost 7 bases, leaving 6 bases of the junction unmatched. The germline gives CDR1 SQVTM, CDR2 ANQGSEA. The CDR3 runs to 14 residues. CDR3 loop: CSGRDRASYNEQFF. The CDR3 DNA reads as TGCAGCGGCCGGGACAGAGCCTCCTACAATGAGCAGTTCTTC.

The chain is built from TRBV10-3 and TRBJ1-2; 7 nucleotides match TRBD1. The J segment lost 4 bases and the V segment lost 10 bases, leaving 12 bases of the junction unmatched. CDR1 is ENHRY, CDR2 SYGVKD, per germline. The CDR3 is made up of 14 amino acids. The CDR3 loop is CASRDSESFYGYTF. CDR3 nucleotides: TGTGCCAGCCGGGACAGCGAATCGTTCTATGGCTACACCTTC.

The genes are TRBV5-1 and TRBJ2-5; D possibly corresponds to TRBD1 (5 bases). This CDR3 is built from 16 residues. V lost 0 bases and J lost 5, with 17 bases in between. Germline-derived CDR1 and CDR2 are SGHRS and YFSETQ. CDR3 in amino acids: CASSLAETGSWETQYF. DNA for the CDR3: TGCGCCAGCAGCTTGGCCGAAACAGGTTCATGGGAGACCCAGTACTTC. The full variable domain, with the rest looked up from reference TRBV5-1 and TRBJ2-5, is KAGVTQTPRYLIKTRGQQVTLSCSPISGHRSVSWYQQTPGQGLQFLFEYFSETQRNKGNFPGRFSGRQFSNSRSEMNVSTLELGDSALYLCASSLAETGSWETQYFGPGTRLLVL.

This chain links TRBV4-3 with TRBJ1-6, with D possibly being TRBD1 (5 bases). Germline V gene lookup returns CDR1 LGHNA and CDR2 YSLEER. With 1 base removed from V and 10 bases from J, the gap between germline ends came to 17 bases. This CDR3 comprises 16 residues. CDR3 DNA sequence: TGCGCCAGCAGCCAAGGAATAGGAGGGGATGGCTCACCCCTCCACTTT. It specifies CASSQGIGGDGSPLHF.

The chain couples TRBV27 to TRBJ2-3, with 7 positions matching TRBD2. Germline assignment: CDR1 MNHEY and CDR2 SMNVEV (reference sequence). The CDR3 is made up of 18 amino acids. Trimming at V came to 3 bases and at J to 2 bases, leaving 14 bases not matched to a gene. The CDR3 nucleotides read TGTGCCAGCAGTTTCTTCTTCCCTAGCGGCCCGCCCACAGATACGCAGTATTTT. This sequence encodes CASSFFFPSGPPTDTQYF.

The chain is built from TRBV5-1 and TRBJ1-1; D is perhaps TRBD1 (6 bases). Looked up from germline, CDR1 is SGHRS and CDR2 is YFSETQ. Trimming stripped 0 bases from V and 0 bases from J, with 12 bases between. The CDR3 loop spans 16 amino acids. The CDR3 reads CASSLGGPLMNTEAFF. The CDR3 DNA follows: TGCGCCAGCAGCTTGGGGGGGCCCCTCATGAACACTGAAGCTTTCTTT.

The chain joins TRBV5-6 to TRBJ2-7; a weak D match, TRBD1 (6 bases). Germline assignment: CDR1 SGHDT and CDR2 YYEEEE. Trimming took off 0 bases at V and 5 bases at J, with 9 bases between the two ends. The length of the CDR3 is 13 residues. This CDR3 is CASSLAGAHEQYF. Written as DNA, the CDR3 is TGTGCCAGCAGCTTGGCAGGGGCCCACGAGCAGTACTTC.

The chain combines TRBV6-5 with TRBJ1-2; TRBD1 might be the D (6 bases). Germline lookup yields CDR1 MNHEY and CDR2 SVGAGI. Trimming took off 6 bases at V and 3 bases at J, with 11 bases between the two ends. This CDR3 has 13 amino acids. The CDR3 DNA reads TGTGCCAGCAGCGACGGGACACACTATGGCTACACCTTC. Translating it yields CASSDGTHYGYTF.

This chain joins TRBV27 and TRBJ2-7; the D is unclear. The CDR3 runs to 15 residues. Trimming removed 3 bases from V and 0 bases from J, with 12 bases in between. CDR1 and CDR2 (germline): MNHEY, SMNVEV (reference sequence). CDR3 sequence reads: CASSFSDTNSYEQYF. CDR3 bases: TGTGCCAGCAGTTTCTCTGACACGAACTCCTACGAGCAGTACTTC.

This chain uses TRBV2 with TRBJ2-5, with a weak D call TRBD2 (6 bases). Germline CDR1 reads SNHLY; CDR2 reads FYNNEI. The CDR3 totals 16 residues. V gave up 3 bases and J gave up 4 bases, with 18 bases separating them. In DNA form, the CDR3 reads TGTGCCAGCAGTGAGGGTGCGGGGTATAACCGAGAGACCCAGTACTTC. It translates to CASSEGAGYNRETQYF.

This chain uses TRBV4-3 with TRBJ1-1, with 7 positions matching TRBD1. The CDR3 contains 13 residues. After removal of 3 bases from V and 7 bases from J, the junction contained 5 bases not matched to a gene. The germline CDR1 and CDR2 sequences are LGHNA and YSLEER. The CDR3 protein is CASSHRQGDEAFF. The DNA of the CDR3 is TGCGCCAGCAGCCATAGGCAGGGGGATGAAGCTTTCTTT.

This clone was seen more than once but under ten times. The chain has TRBV19 and TRBJ1-5, with D possibly being TRBD1 (6 bases). Trimming removed 4 bases at V and 1 base at J, with 8 bases between. The CDR3 covers 14 residues. Germline V gene data show CDR1 as LNHDA and CDR2 as SQIVND (reference sequence). The CDR3 DNA follows: TGTGCCAGTAGTACCCAGGGGAGCAATCAGCCCCAGCATTTT. Residues: CASSTQGSNQPQHF.

V gene TRBV4-2 combines with J gene TRBJ2-1; D is unclear. The CDR3 sequence is 15 residues long. Germline-derived CDR1 and CDR2 are LGHNA and YNFKEQ. Trimming took 4 bases from V and 8 from J, leaving 18 bases between them. CDR3 amino acids: CASSLPRLTWDEQFF. CDR3 nucleotide sequence: TGTGCCAGCAGCCTTCCTAGACTGACCTGGGATGAGCAGTTCTTC.

The rearrangement links TRBV5-1 to TRBJ1-4; D gene unclear. Per the germline V gene, CDR1 is SGHRS and CDR2 is YFSETQ. V dropped 1 base and J dropped 3 bases, with 13 bases sitting between them. CDR3 length: 16 residues. In DNA, the CDR3 is TGCGCCAGCAGCTTGACCCCAGGAAATCCTAATGAAAAACTGTTTTTT. It yields the protein CASSLTPGNPNEKLFF.

The V gene is TRBV6-6, the J gene TRBJ2-7; D is perhaps TRBD2 (6 bases). Trimming left V 8 bases short and J 7 bases short, with 6 bases between. The germline CDR1 and CDR2 sequences are MNHNY and SVGAGI (reference sequence). The CDR3 spans 9 residues. Written as DNA, the CDR3 is TGTGCCAGCGGGGGGGAGCAGTACTTC. It encodes CASGGEQYF.

The rearrangement uses TRBV7-9 and TRBJ1-6, with TRBD1 identical over 7 bases. This CDR3 is 15 amino acids long. V lost 2 bases, J lost 8 bases, and 6 bases stayed unmatched. Germline V gene data show CDR1 as SEHNR and CDR2 as FQNEAQ (reference sequence). The CDR3 bases are TGTGCCAGCAGCTTACGGGATAGGGGGCATTCACCCCTCCACTTT. It specifies CASSLRDRGHSPLHF.